This TCR beta chain derives from a study of blood T cell repertoires in COVID-19. About the study: Italy, Spain and the United States were the sources of the convalescent and acute COVID-19 samples. T cells, B-cell-depleted T cells, or PBMCs provided the cDNA or gDNA that served as material.

Per the study methods: Amplification with reference gene primers provided the estimates of nucleated cell counts. Clones were sequenced by immunoSEQ multiplex PCR, and TCRdb holds only the in-frame ones, with some missing. That table supplies the V and J calls and clone size; D and trimming were determined from the DNA. The repertoire includes more than 110,000 clones, about 82% of them detected once, and 2.5% to 3.5% sits in the top ten. Deletions cut 3 bases from V and 6 bases from J, with 23 bases between. This CDR3 is 17 amino acids long. Germline assignment: CDR1 MNHEY and CDR2 SMNVEV (reference sequence).

Material for sequencing was peripheral blood. The receptor was isolated from a man aged 45-65 years with acute or convalescent COVID-19. The chain combines TRBV27 with TRBJ1-1; D gene ambiguous. As DNA, the CDR3 is TGTGCCAGCAGTTTCGCGATTGTAAGGGAGACGGGTTCTGAAGCTTTCTTT. Its protein is CASSFAIVRETGSEAFF.